This T cell receptor beta chain is drawn from a study of tumor and adjacent non-tumor tissue in lung cancer. Study in general: Patients comprised about a dozen adenocarcinoma, a couple of squamous cell carcinoma and 1 small cell lung cancer.

There are many counts of this clonotype. What it recognizes is unknown. Three rounds of nested PCR, following a modified ARM-PCR protocol, produced the TCRbeta library. TCRdb processed the multiplex PCR reads anew with MiXCR; each CDR3 protein has one entry. The data contain about 100,000 distinct CDR3 sequences, 65% of them singletons. The CDR3 loop spans 16 amino acids. Trimming cost V 3 bases and J 4 bases, with 17 bases left between them. CDR1 is SGHNT, CDR2 YYREEE, per germline (reference sequence). Study-level points and caveats: TCR diversity was significantly greater in tumor than normal lung tissue. Shorter survival was associated with higher TCR diversity in tumors.

RNA was extracted from bulk tissue without any cell sorting. More than 3 cm separated this lung sample from the edge of the tumor. The clonotype comes from a man aged 25 to 45 with non-small cell lung cancer. The chain joins TRBV5-4 to TRBJ1-5; weak D call: TRBD1 (6 bases). The sequenced sample was distant non-tumor lung tissue. The CDR3 here is CASSSMEEQGNQPQHF. For the CDR3, the DNA is TGTGCCAGCAGCTCCATGGAGGAGCAGGGGAATCAGCCCCAGCATTTT.